This TCR beta chain was captured by sequencing in a study of monozygotic twins with inflammatory bowel disease. This CDR3 is built from 14 residues. The V gene's germline CDR1 is DFQATT and CDR2 SNEGSKA (reference sequence). Whole-study findings and limits: Reduced clonotype sharing with other individuals was observed in IBD patients relative to healthy twins, especially with disease activity.

A total RNA quantity of around 3,700 ng went into each TCR library. TCRdb re-called the 5' RACE reads, yielding one record per CDR3 amino acid sequence without DNA. The sample spans some 150,000 distinct CDR3 sequences; the ten largest clones claim roughly 7%. With regard to this clonotype: The antigen remains unidentified.

Collection yielded approximately 2.6 ml of blood per donor. The clonotype originates from a human donor with ulcerative colitis or Crohn's disease, or a healthy co-twin of an affected twin (not recorded which). Sequences were obtained from blood. The chain links TRBV20-1 to TRBJ2-7; TCRdb gives TRBD2 as the D gene, but with no DNA this cannot be confirmed. CDR3: CSAPRGGPSYEQYF.